Shown below are 14 T cell receptor beta chains from a single sample sequenced in a study of cytomegalovirus exposure and HLA in healthy donors. The PCR employed 60 Vbeta primers together with 13 Jbeta primers. Using immunoSEQ multiplex PCR, the repertoire was profiled, and TCRdb retains in-frame clones only, with some absent. This repertoire shows approximately 160,000 clones, around 80% found once; its top ten account for 1.4%. The material sequenced was PBMCs. These receptors all come from a woman in her 30s in good health and CMV-seropositive.

The V and J genes are TRBV5-6 and TRBJ2-7; 10 bases line up with TRBD2. The CDR3 is 17 amino acids. Germline V gives CDR1 SGHDT, CDR2 YYEEEE. V shed 2 bases and J 1 base; nucleotides not matched to a gene: 9. CDR3: CASSFWASGSTSYEQYF. As DNA, the CDR3 is TGTGCCAGCAGCTTTTGGGCTAGCGGGAGTACGTCCTACGAGCAGTACTTC.

The chain joins TRBV29-1 to TRBJ1-4; tentatively, D is TRBD1 (5 bases). The V end was cut by 6 bases, the J end by 0 bases, with 11 bases between. The CDR3 extends over 14 amino acids. Looked up from germline, CDR1 is SQVTM and CDR2 is ANQGSEA. The CDR3 region has the DNA TGCAGCGTCCCCGGGGGGGCAACTAATGAAAAACTGTTTTTT. Translating gives CSVPGGATNEKLFF.

This clone is a singleton in its sample. In DNA, the CDR3 is TGTGCCAGCAGTCCCGCCGGACTAGCGGAGGCCTACGAGCAGTACTTC. It is translated as CASSPAGLAEAYEQYF. V usage is TRBV6-6 and J usage is TRBJ2-7, with TRBD2 matching 10 bases. Losses at the gene ends were 5 bases for V and 2 bases for J; bases not matched to a gene: 9. The CDR3 spans 16 residues. CDR1 and CDR2 from the germline V gene are MNHNY and SVGAGI (reference sequence).

The chain is built from TRBV28 and TRBJ2-2; 8 positions agree with TRBD2. This CDR3 has 15 amino acids. Germline assignment: CDR1 MDHEN and CDR2 SYDVKM. The V gene end was trimmed by 6 bases and the J gene end by 5 bases; junction bases not matched to a gene: 8. The CDR3 DNA is TGTGCCAGCAGCCACGGGACTAGAGGTACCGGGGAGCTGTTTTTT. Amino acid sequence: CASSHGTRGTGELFF.

The chain combines TRBV27 with TRBJ2-7; 8 bases align to TRBD1. V lost 5 bases, J lost 1 base, and 7 bases stayed unmatched. The CDR3 length is 15 residues. CDR1 and CDR2 (germline): MNHEY, SMNVEV (reference sequence). The CDR3 nucleotides are TGTGCCAGCAGTGGTGCGGGACAGGTATCCTACGAGCAGTACTTC. This encodes CASSGAGQVSYEQYF.

This chain joins TRBV6-6 and TRBJ1-5; tentatively, D is TRBD1 (5 bases). Germline CDR1 and CDR2: MNHNY and SVGAGI (reference sequence). Trimming cost V 2 bases and J 0 bases, with 11 bases left between them. CDR3 size: 16 residues. The CDR3 here is CASSYQRQNSNQPQHF. CDR3 nucleotides: TGTGCCAGCAGTTACCAAAGACAGAATAGCAATCAGCCCCAGCATTTT.

J is TRBJ2-7 and V is TRBV28, with 7 bases that match TRBD1. V lost 8 bases to trimming and J lost 2 bases; unmatched junction nucleotides: 6. Per germline, CDR1 MDHEN and CDR2 SYDVKM. The CDR3 has 13 residues. The CDR3 DNA reads TGTGCCAGCGGGGACAGTCTTACCTACGAGCAGTACTTC. Its translation is CASGDSLTYEQYF.

V is TRBV28 and J is TRBJ1-2; the match to TRBD1 covers 9 bases. The CDR3 consists of 13 residues. Germline V gene data show CDR1 as MDHEN and CDR2 as SYDVKM. V was clipped by 6 bases and J by 8 bases; unmatched bases: 7. The CDR3 DNA reads TGTGCCAGCAGCCTACAGGGGGCGCGGGGCTACACCTTC. Its protein is CASSLQGARGYTF.

The chain recombines TRBV30 with TRBJ2-7, with TRBD1 as a possible D gene (5 bases). Germline V gene data show CDR1 as GTSNPN and CDR2 as SVGIG (reference sequence). The CDR3 covers 13 residues. The CDR3 reads CASSGRDSYEQYF. The CDR3 nucleotides are TGTGCTTCCTCGGGCAGGGATTCCTACGAGCAGTACTTC.

There are a few counts of this clone. The V gene is TRBV28, the J gene TRBJ1-1, with 10 bases matching TRBD1. The length of the CDR3 is 18 residues. The V segment lost 1 base and the J segment 3 bases; nucleotides outside the gene matches: 11. Germline V lookup: CDR1 MDHEN, CDR2 SYDVKM. The CDR3 reads CASSLYWDRGRLDTEAFF. DNA of the CDR3: TGTGCCAGCAGTTTATATTGGGACAGGGGCCGCCTAGACACTGAAGCTTTCTTT.

This sequence joins TRBV27 and TRBJ2-2; tentative D call: TRBD1 (6 bases). Trimming cost V 3 bases and J 5 bases, with 13 bases left between them. Germline V gene lookup returns CDR1 MNHEY and CDR2 SMNVEV (reference sequence). There are 15 residues in the CDR3. The CDR3 loop is CASSFTSGQTGELFF. DNA for the CDR3: TGTGCCAGCAGTTTTACGTCCGGACAGACCGGGGAGCTGTTTTTT.

The chain couples TRBV10-1 to TRBJ2-1; 9 nucleotides line up with TRBD2. After removal of 5 bases from V and 9 bases from J, the junction contained 5 bases not matched to a gene. The length of the CDR3 is 13 residues. The germline gives CDR1 WNHNN, CDR2 SYGVQD (reference sequence). DNA of the CDR3: TGCGCCAGCAGTTGGCGGGAGGGAGGTGAGCAGTTCTTC. Its translation is CASSWREGGEQFF.

J is TRBJ2-3 and V is TRBV7-2, with 14 positions matching TRBD2. The CDR3 extends over 17 amino acids. CDR1 SGHTA and CDR2 FQGNSA come from the germline V gene. With V trimmed by 1 base and J by 3 bases, 3 bases remained unmatched. In DNA form, the CDR3 reads TGTGCCAGCAGCTTAGTGACTAGCGGGAGGGGGACAGATACGCAGTATTTT. This sequence encodes CASSLVTSGRGTDTQYF.

J is TRBJ2-7 and V is TRBV5-6, with TRBD2 identical over 9 bases. Germline V CDR1 and CDR2: SGHDT, YYEEEE. J was trimmed by 2 bases and V by 5 bases; bases with no gene match: 5. The CDR3 extends over 14 amino acids. The CDR3 spells CASSRTSEPYEQYF. The CDR3 DNA is TGTGCCAGCAGTAGGACTAGCGAACCCTACGAGCAGTACTTC.